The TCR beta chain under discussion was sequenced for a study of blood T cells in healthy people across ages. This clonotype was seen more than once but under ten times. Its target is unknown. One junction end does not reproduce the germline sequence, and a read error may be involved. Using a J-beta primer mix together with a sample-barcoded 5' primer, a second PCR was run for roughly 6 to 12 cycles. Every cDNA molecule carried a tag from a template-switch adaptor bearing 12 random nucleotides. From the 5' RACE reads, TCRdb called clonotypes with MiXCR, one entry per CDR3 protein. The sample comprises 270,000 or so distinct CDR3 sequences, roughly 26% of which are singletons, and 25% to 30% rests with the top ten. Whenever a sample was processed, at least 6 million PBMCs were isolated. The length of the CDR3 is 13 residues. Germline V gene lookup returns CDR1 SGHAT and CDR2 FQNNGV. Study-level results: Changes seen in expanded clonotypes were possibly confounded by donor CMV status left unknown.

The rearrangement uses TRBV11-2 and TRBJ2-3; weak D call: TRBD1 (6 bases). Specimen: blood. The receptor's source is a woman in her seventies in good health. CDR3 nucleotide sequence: TGTACCAGCAGCTTTACAGGGCCCCCGACGCAGTATTTT. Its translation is CTSSFTGPPTQYF.